The rows below give T cell receptor beta chains drawn from one sample of a study of T cell responses to AZD1222 COVID-19 vaccine. Repertoires were generated with immunoSEQ multiplex PCR, while TCRdb's copy carries only in-frame clones and drops some. This table has about 130,000 clones, approximately 92% appearing once. The sequencing used peripheral blood, collected 28 days after the second AZD1222 dose. Every receptor here comes from an adult who received the AZD1222 COVID-19 vaccine. Both conserved end residues are part of each CDR3. D genes are given only for firm matches. A clone size is listed for some rows: how often the clone was seen (once, few, many), or a class if it is expanded.

length: 14; J: TRBJ2-5; D: TRBD1; V: TRBV3-1/TRBV3-2; size: .; CDR3: CASSQAGGAETQYF; DNA: TGTGCCAGCAGCCAAGCAGGGGGCGCAGAGACCCAGTACTTC
length: 15; J: TRBJ2-3; D: .; V: TRBV6-1; size: once; CDR3: CASSELGGEADTQYF; DNA: TGTGCCAGCAGTGAACTTGGCGGGGAAGCAGATACGCAGTATTTT
length: 15; J: TRBJ1-4; D: TRBD1; V: TRBV6-4; size: .; CDR3: CASIKRGQEGEKLFF; DNA: TGTGCCAGCATCAAGAGGGGACAGGAGGGAGAAAAACTGTTTTTT
length: 14; J: TRBJ2-2; D: TRBD1; V: TRBV7-2; size: .; CDR3: CASSFTGGTGELFF; DNA: TGTGCCAGCAGCTTCACAGGGGGCACCGGGGAGCTGTTTTTT
length: 16; J: TRBJ1-1; D: TRBD1; V: TRBV28; size: .; CDR3: CASSSRQGTLTTEAFF; DNA: TGTGCCAGCAGTTCCCGACAGGGTACTTTGACCACTGAAGCTTTCTTT
length: 15; J: TRBJ2-1; D: TRBD2; V: TRBV5-1; size: .; CDR3: CASSLARGGANEQFF; DNA: TGCGCCAGCAGCTTGGCTCGCGGGGGGGCCAATGAGCAGTTCTTC
length: 16; J: TRBJ2-2; D: TRBD1; V: TRBV28; size: .; CDR3: CAIEPSTGANTGELFF; DNA: TGTGCCATCGAGCCAAGTACAGGGGCGAACACCGGGGAGCTGTTTTTT
length: 14; J: TRBJ2-2; D: .; V: TRBV3-1/TRBV3-2; size: .; CDR3: CASSWRVNTGELFF; DNA: TGTGCCAGCAGCTGGCGGGTGAACACCGGGGAGCTGTTTTTT
length: 13; J: TRBJ1-5; D: .; V: TRBV12-3/TRBV12-4; size: .; CDR3: CASSPDRPLAQHF; DNA: TGTGCCAGCAGTCCTGACAGGCCTCTGGCCCAGCATTTT
length: 16; J: TRBJ2-1; D: TRBD2; V: TRBV30; size: .; CDR3: CAWSVWRGAAYNEQFF; DNA: TGTGCCTGGAGTGTGTGGCGGGGGGCTGCCTACAATGAGCAGTTCTTC
length: 11; J: TRBJ1-2; D: .; V: TRBV20-1; size: once; CDR3: CSASSEVGYTF; DNA: TGCAGTGCAAGTTCAGAAGTTGGCTACACCTTC
length: 13; J: TRBJ1-1; D: .; V: TRBV2; size: .; CDR3: CASSGEKGTEAFF; DNA: TGTGCCAGCAGTGGGGAGAAGGGCACTGAAGCTTTCTTT
length: 16; J: TRBJ2-1; D: TRBD1; V: TRBV28; size: .; CDR3: CASSTPWTGYYNEQFF; DNA: TGTGCCAGCAGTACTCCCTGGACAGGGTACTACAATGAGCAGTTCTTC
length: 12; J: TRBJ2-5; D: .; V: TRBV24-1; size: few; CDR3: CATAGRGETQYF; DNA: TGTGCCACCGCCGGAAGGGGTGAGACCCAGTACTTC
length: 13; J: TRBJ2-7; D: TRBD1; V: TRBV5-1; size: .; CDR3: CASSPGQTYEQYF; DNA: TGCGCCAGCAGCCCGGGACAGACCTACGAGCAGTACTTC
length: 14; J: TRBJ1-1; D: TRBD1; V: TRBV13; size: .; CDR3: CASSTPKDRATAFF; DNA: TGTGCCAGCAGCACTCCGAAGGACAGGGCCACAGCTTTCTTT
length: 14; J: TRBJ2-2; D: .; V: TRBV10-3; size: .; CDR3: CAISDGQYTGELFF; DNA: TGTGCCATCAGCGACGGACAGTACACCGGGGAGCTGTTTTTT
length: 16; J: TRBJ1-3; D: .; V: TRBV4-1; size: .; CDR3: CASSQGIRDSGNTIYF; DNA: TGCGCCAGCAGCCAAGGAATCAGGGACTCTGGAAACACCATATATTTT
length: 14; J: TRBJ1-5; D: TRBD1; V: TRBV6-6; size: .; CDR3: CASETGYSNQPQHF; DNA: TGTGCCAGCGAGACAGGGTATAGCAATCAGCCCCAGCATTTT
length: 15; J: TRBJ1-4; D: .; V: TRBV15; size: .; CDR3: CATSRTTRDNEKLFF; DNA: TGTGCCACCAGTAGAACCACCCGGGATAATGAAAAACTGTTTTTT
length: 15; J: TRBJ1-4; D: .; V: TRBV5-1; size: .; CDR3: CASRTGEATNEKLFF; DNA: TGCGCCAGCAGGACCGGGGAGGCCACTAATGAAAAACTGTTTTTT
length: 13; J: TRBJ1-1; D: TRBD1; V: TRBV13; size: .; CDR3: CASSLGRDSEAFF; DNA: TGTGCCAGCAGCTTAGGCCGGGACAGTGAAGCTTTCTTT
length: 13; J: TRBJ2-7; D: TRBD1; V: TRBV28; size: .; CDR3: CASRQGADYEQYF; DNA: TGTGCCAGCCGACAGGGGGCCGATTACGAGCAGTACTTC
length: 14; J: TRBJ1-2; D: .; V: TRBV18; size: .; CDR3: CASSPRTESAGYTF; DNA: TGTGCCAGCTCACCTCGGACAGAGTCCGCTGGCTACACCTTC
length: 14; J: TRBJ1-5; D: .; V: TRBV5-6; size: .; CDR3: CASSLGWGGQPQHF; DNA: TGTGCCAGCAGCTTGGGGTGGGGTGGTCAGCCCCAGCATTTT
length: 16; J: TRBJ1-2; D: TRBD1; V: TRBV25-1; size: .; CDR3: CASSVTGTGANYGYTF; DNA: TGTGCCAGCAGTGTCACCGGGACAGGGGCTAACTATGGCTACACCTTC
length: 14; J: TRBJ2-1; D: .; V: TRBV5-1; size: .; CDR3: CASSFDSYYNEQFF; DNA: TGCGCCAGCAGCTTTGACTCGTACTACAATGAGCAGTTCTTC
length: 10; J: TRBJ1-1; D: .; V: TRBV30; size: .; CDR3: CAWGTHQAFF; DNA: TGTGCCTGGGGCACTCACCAAGCTTTCTTT
length: 14; J: TRBJ2-5; D: TRBD1; V: TRBV13; size: .; CDR3: CASSISGTAETQYF; DNA: TGTGCCAGCAGCATCTCCGGGACAGCGGAGACCCAGTACTTC
length: 16; J: TRBJ1-6; D: .; V: TRBV7-9; size: .; CDR3: CASSPSGATSRSPLHF; DNA: TGTGCCAGCAGCCCCTCTGGGGCGACCTCTCGCTCACCCCTCCACTTT
length: 12; J: TRBJ2-7; D: .; V: TRBV30; size: .; CDR3: CAWSVSDYEQYF; DNA: TGTGCCTGGAGTGTGTCAGACTACGAGCAGTACTTC
length: 14; J: TRBJ1-2; D: TRBD1; V: TRBV9; size: .; CDR3: CASSPTGVNYGYTF; DNA: TGTGCCAGCAGCCCCACAGGGGTCAACTATGGCTACACCTTC
length: 12; J: TRBJ1-3; D: .; V: TRBV3-1/TRBV3-2; size: .; CDR3: CASSQAGNTIYF; DNA: TGTGCCAGCAGCCAAGCTGGAAACACCATATATTTT
length: 15; J: TRBJ2-3; D: .; V: TRBV5-8; size: .; CDR3: CASSKTDTSTDTQYF; DNA: TGTGCCAGCAGCAAGACAGATACTAGCACAGATACGCAGTATTTT
length: 15; J: TRBJ2-3; D: TRBD2; V: TRBV28; size: .; CDR3: CASSSPAGGTDTQYF; DNA: TGTGCCAGCAGTTCTCCGGCGGGGGGTACAGATACGCAGTATTTT
length: 13; J: TRBJ2-7; D: .; V: TRBV21-1; size: .; CDR3: CASGRDRDYEQYF; DNA: TGTGCCAGCGGAAGGGACAGGGACTACGAGCAGTACTTC
length: 13; J: TRBJ1-2; D: TRBD1; V: TRBV12-3/TRBV12-4; size: .; CDR3: CASSRDRVYGYTF; DNA: TGTGCCAGCAGTCGGGACAGGGTCTATGGCTACACCTTC
length: 12; J: TRBJ2-1; D: .; V: TRBV28; size: .; CDR3: CASEKSYNEQFF; DNA: TGTGCCAGCGAGAAATCCTACAATGAGCAGTTCTTC
length: 17; J: TRBJ1-3; D: .; V: TRBV19; size: .; CDR3: CASRSIASAFRRNTIYF; DNA: TGTGCCAGTAGATCCATAGCCTCAGCCTTCCGGCGAAACACCATATATTTT
length: 18; J: TRBJ1-1; D: .; V: TRBV6-1; size: .; CDR3: CASSEAGTGSGKNTEAFF; DNA: TGTGCCAGCAGTGAAGCGGGTACAGGGTCGGGGAAAAACACTGAAGCTTTCTTT
length: 13; J: TRBJ1-2; D: .; V: TRBV7-2; size: .; CDR3: CASSQMVGYGYTF; DNA: TGTGCCAGCAGTCAAATGGTTGGGTATGGCTACACCTTC
length: 17; J: TRBJ1-6; D: TRBD1; V: TRBV18; size: .; CDR3: CASSSMTGGLGDSPLHF; DNA: TGTGCCAGCTCATCAATGACAGGGGGCCTTGGTGATTCACCCCTCCACTTT
length: 13; J: TRBJ2-1; D: TRBD2; V: TRBV11-3; size: .; CDR3: CASRLAGANEQFF; DNA: TGTGCCAGCAGGCTAGCGGGGGCCAATGAGCAGTTCTTC
length: 17; J: TRBJ1-6; D: TRBD1; V: TRBV7-9; size: .; CDR3: CASSKRYRGQVDSPLHF; DNA: TGTGCCAGCAGCAAAAGGTATAGGGGACAGGTGGATTCACCCCTCCACTTT
length: 12; J: TRBJ1-2; D: TRBD1; V: TRBV28; size: .; CDR3: CASTDRAHGYTF; DNA: TGTGCCAGTACCGACAGGGCTCATGGCTACACCTTC